What follows are 17 T cell receptor beta chains derived from one specimen sequenced in a study of T cell repertoires in cytomegalovirus infection. TCRdb called the reads again in MiXCR, with one record for every CDR3 protein. The data hold approximately 990,000 distinct CDR3 sequences, with approximately 30% observed a single time. For these TCRs, the target antigens are not known. The sequences come from cultured CD8+ T cells from PBMCs, collected from culture after CMV antigen stimulation. These receptors all come from a human donor in good health (CMV status not recorded). Some clones in this sample may be carry-over from other donors' samples.

This clonotype was recorded a few times. The V gene is TRBV6-1, the J gene TRBJ2-7; D ambiguous. This CDR3 has 13 residues. Trimming stripped 1 base from V and 3 bases from J, with 7 bases between. Germline V gene lookup returns CDR1 MNHNS and CDR2 SASEGT. CDR3 region: CASSEEVLYEQYV. DNA for the CDR3: TGTGCCAGCAGTGAAGAGGTTCTCTACGAGCAGTACGTC.

In its sample, this clonotype was seen a few times. J is TRBJ2-3 and V is TRBV10-3, with D hard to call. CDR3 length: 13 amino acids. CDR1 is ENHRY and CDR2 is SYGVKD in the germline V gene. Trimming stripped 10 bases from V and 0 bases from J, with 11 bases between. Written as DNA, the CDR3 is TGTGCCACCCAGACCACTAGCACAGATACGCAGTATTTT. Residues: CATQTTSTDTQYF.

A remark on this clonotype: One junction end does not reproduce the germline sequence, and a read error may be involved. V gene TRBV19 combines with J gene TRBJ1-5; 12 bases are shared with TRBD1. CDR3 length equals 15 residues. Germline V gene lookup returns CDR1 LNHDA and CDR2 SQIVND (reference sequence). CDR3 region: CASHRDRGLGQSQHF. In nucleotides, the CDR3 is TGTGCCAGCCACCGGGACAGGGGGCTCGGTCAGTCCCAGCATTTT.

This clonotype was recorded at least ten times. The V and J genes are TRBV7-6 and TRBJ2-1; D is unresolved. V lost 2 bases, J lost 0 bases, and 11 bases lay in between. Germline V gene data show CDR1 as SGHVS and CDR2 as FNYEAQ. The CDR3 extends over 16 amino acids. CDR3 protein: CASSLILQISYNEQFF. The CDR3 nucleotides read TGTGCCAGCAGCTTAATCCTACAGATCTCCTACAATGAGCAGTTCTTC.

This clonotype has more than one count but fewer than ten. CDR3 residues: CASSPGTGSLGYTF. For the CDR3, the DNA is TGTGCCAGCAGTCCCGGGACAGGGAGTTTGGGCTACACCTTC. This chain connects TRBV27 to TRBJ1-2; TRBD1 matches 9 bases. Germline CDR1 MNHEY, CDR2 SMNVEV (reference sequence). J lost 8 bases, V lost 5 bases, and 9 bases had no gene match. The CDR3 is made up of 14 amino acids.

This clonotype was seen ten or more times. The V gene is TRBV7-6, the J gene TRBJ1-1, with TRBD1 as a possible D gene (5 bases). Germline V lookup: CDR1 SGHVS, CDR2 FNYEAQ. The CDR3 has 14 amino acids. The germline V and J ends were trimmed by 6 bases and 1 base, with 12 bases remaining between them. Here the CDR3 DNA reads TGTGCCAGCAGTTCCGGGACGGCGAACACTGAAGCTTTCTTT. Translating gives CASSSGTANTEAFF.

The sample holds a few counts of this clonotype. The chain joins TRBV27 to TRBJ2-7; D ambiguous. The V end lost 5 bases, the J end lost 4 bases, and 18 bases lay between the germline ends. Germline V gene sequence: CDR1 MNHEY, CDR2 SMNVEV (reference sequence). This CDR3 is built from 15 residues. CDR3 nucleotides: TGTGCCAGCAGTCGATCAGGCGGCAGGAGTTACGAGCAGTACTTC. Its translation: CASSRSGGRSYEQYF.

The chain has TRBV10-2 and TRBJ2-1; D uncertain. Germline V gene sequence: CDR1 WSHSY, CDR2 SAAADI. The CDR3 runs to 13 residues. Between the trimmed V and J ends, which lost 4 bases and 7 bases, there was a span of 11 bases. The CDR3 DNA is TGCGCCAGCAGTGTGTTGAAGTTAAATGAGCAGTTCTTC. Residues: CASSVLKLNEQFF.

This clonotype was seen only once. One base away lies a much larger clone, so this may be a sequencing read error. As DNA, the CDR3 is TGTGCCAGCAGCTCCGGGAGGGGGTCACAAGAGACCCAGTACTTC. This translates into CASSSGRGSQETQYF. This rearrangement joins TRBV7-2 to TRBJ2-5; 8 bases match TRBD2. In germline, CDR1 is SGHTA, CDR2 FQGNSA. J gave up 2 bases and V 4 bases, and 6 bases lay outside the gene matches. The CDR3 is 15 residues long.

The chain has TRBV4-1 and TRBJ2-7; no reliable D call. The CDR3 is made up of 14 amino acids. CDR1 is MGHRA and CDR2 is YSYEKL in the germline V gene. The germline V and J ends were trimmed by 4 bases and 5 bases, with 15 bases remaining between them. CDR3 region: CASSPLDVSDEQYV. The CDR3 DNA reads TGCGCCAGCAGCCCCTTGGACGTGTCCGACGAGCAGTACGTC.

The genes are TRBV20-1 and TRBJ2-1, with D unresolved. Looked up from germline, CDR1 is DFQATT and CDR2 is SNEGSKA (reference sequence). The CDR3 is 12 amino acids. V lost 1 base, J lost 5 bases, and 6 bases lay in between. CDR3 sequence reads: CSARVKDNEQFF. CDR3 DNA sequence: TGCAGTGCTAGAGTAAAGGACAATGAGCAGTTCTTC.

This chain links TRBV7-9 with TRBJ2-1; no definite D call. V shed 3 bases and J shed 3 bases, with 12 bases lying between them. The length of the CDR3 is 15 residues. CDR1 and CDR2 (germline): SEHNR, FQNEAQ (reference sequence). This CDR3 reads CASSFGVGYYNEQFF. Written as DNA, the CDR3 is TGTGCCAGCAGCTTTGGCGTCGGCTACTACAATGAGCAGTTCTTC.

The V and J genes are TRBV6-2 or TRBV6-3 and TRBJ2-2; D gene uncertain. The V end lost 0 bases, the J end lost 4 bases, and 9 bases lay between the germline ends. Germline CDR1 and CDR2: MNHEY and SVGEGT. The CDR3 extends over 15 amino acids. DNA of the CDR3: TGTGCCAGCAGTTACTCGGCCCTGTTCACCGGGGAGCTGTTTTTT. Protein product: CASSYSALFTGELFF.

There are a few counts of this clonotype. The V and J genes are TRBV4-2 and TRBJ2-7; possibly TRBD1 or TRBD2 for D (5 bases each). CDR1 is LGHNA, CDR2 YNFKEQ, per germline. The V end was cut by 1 base, the J end by 3 bases, with 16 bases between. The CDR3 totals 16 residues. CDR3 loop: CASSQVTRDPLYEQYF. The CDR3 coding sequence is TGTGCCAGCAGCCAAGTTACCAGGGACCCCCTCTACGAGCAGTACTTC.

The gene calls are TRBV6-1 and TRBJ1-3, with no clear D. V lost 7 bases and J lost 3, with 4 bases in between. The CDR3 has 11 residues. Germline CDR1 is MNHNS and CDR2 is SASEGT. The CDR3 DNA reads TGTGCCAGCATATTTGGAAACACCATATATTTT. Residues: CASIFGNTIYF.

This clonotype was picked up one time. The V and J genes are TRBV27 and TRBJ2-1, with 9 bases lining up with TRBD2. The length of the CDR3 is 16 residues. V lost 3 bases to trimming and J lost 4 bases; unmatched junction nucleotides: 7. Germline values: CDR1 MNHEY, CDR2 SMNVEV (reference sequence). CDR3 sequence: CASSFGSGGVYNEQFF. Here the CDR3 DNA reads TGTGCCAGCAGTTTTGGTAGCGGGGGAGTTTACAATGAGCAGTTCTTC.

The table lists this clonotype with a few counts. This chain joins TRBV7-9 and TRBJ2-1; 7 nucleotides align to TRBD1. Trimming removed 5 bases from V and 4 bases from J; junction bases left unmatched: 14. This CDR3 is built from 17 residues. The germline V gene encodes CDR1 SEHNR and CDR2 FQNEAQ (reference sequence). For the CDR3, the DNA is TGTGCCAGCAGCCCAGAACAGGGGCTGCAAACATACAATGAGCAGTTCTTC. The encoded protein is CASSPEQGLQTYNEQFF.